This entry is about one T cell receptor beta chain. Its antigen is undetermined. Clones were sequenced by immunoSEQ multiplex PCR, and TCRdb holds only the in-frame ones, with some missing. The data show about 22,000 clones, with 65% to 85% seen just once and 12% held by the top ten. This entry is derived from a study of vaccination effects on CD4 cells after COVID-19. Turning to the study itself: It was two doses of either the BNT162b2 or mRNA-1273 vaccine that participants received. Study conclusions and caveats: Late in the post-vaccination period, infection-induced and vaccine-induced clones underwent marked clonal contraction.

ViraFEST used viral peptide pools to expand antigen-specific CD4+ T cells before sequencing. Cultured cells yielded isolated CD4+ T cells after 10 days. Neither prior SARS-CoV-2 infection nor positive nucleocapsid antibodies were present in the vaccine recipients. At days 3 and 7, half of the medium was exchanged for IL-2 medium. The length of the CDR3 is 15 residues. V dropped 5 bases and J dropped 6 bases, with 17 bases sitting between them. Germline V gene sequence: CDR1 SNHLY, CDR2 FYNNEI. The rearrangement links TRBV2 to TRBJ2-1, with a possible D match to TRBD2 (5 bases). The source is a human donor who received a COVID-19 vaccine. Sequences were derived from CD4+ T cells from PBMCs cultured with HCoV-229E spike peptides, sampled before COVID-19 vaccination. The chain's CDR3 is CASSPLRASRNEQFF. The CDR3 bases are TGTGCCAGCAGTCCCCTGAGGGCCTCTCGCAATGAGCAGTTCTTC.